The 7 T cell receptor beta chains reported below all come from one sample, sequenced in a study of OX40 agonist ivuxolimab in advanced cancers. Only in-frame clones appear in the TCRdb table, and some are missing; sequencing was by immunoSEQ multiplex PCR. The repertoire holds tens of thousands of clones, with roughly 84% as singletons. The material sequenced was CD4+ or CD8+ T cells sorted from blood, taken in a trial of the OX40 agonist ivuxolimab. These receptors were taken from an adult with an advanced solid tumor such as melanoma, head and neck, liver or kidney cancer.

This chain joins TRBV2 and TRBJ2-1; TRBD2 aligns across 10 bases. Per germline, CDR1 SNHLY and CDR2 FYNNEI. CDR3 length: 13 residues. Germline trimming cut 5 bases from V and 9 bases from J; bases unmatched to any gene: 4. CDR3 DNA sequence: TGTGCCAGCAGTTTAGCGGGGGGATTTGAGCAGTTCTTC. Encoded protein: CASSLAGGFEQFF.

CDR3 residues: CASSPPGASNEKLFF. For the CDR3, the DNA is TGTGCCAGCAGTCCCCCGGGGGCATCTAATGAAAAACTGTTTTTT. V is TRBV6-5 and J is TRBJ1-4; the D gene is possibly TRBD1 (6 bases). From germline, CDR1 is MNHEY and CDR2 SVGAGI. The length of the CDR3 is 15 residues. Trimming removed 5 bases from V and 3 bases from J, with 13 bases in between.

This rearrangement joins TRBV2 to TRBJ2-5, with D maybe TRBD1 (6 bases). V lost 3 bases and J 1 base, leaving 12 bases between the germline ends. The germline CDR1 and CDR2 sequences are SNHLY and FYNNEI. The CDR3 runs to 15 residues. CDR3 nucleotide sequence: TGTGCCAGCAGTGATAGGTCAGGGGTCCAAGAGACCCAGTACTTC. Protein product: CASSDRSGVQETQYF.

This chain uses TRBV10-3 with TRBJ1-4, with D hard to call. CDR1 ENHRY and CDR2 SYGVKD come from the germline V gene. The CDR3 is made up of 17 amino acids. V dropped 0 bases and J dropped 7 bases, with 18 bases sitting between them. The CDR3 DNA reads TGTGCCATCAGTGAGTCGACTTTTGGACTGGACCTTGAAAAACTGTTTTTT. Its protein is CAISESTFGLDLEKLFF.

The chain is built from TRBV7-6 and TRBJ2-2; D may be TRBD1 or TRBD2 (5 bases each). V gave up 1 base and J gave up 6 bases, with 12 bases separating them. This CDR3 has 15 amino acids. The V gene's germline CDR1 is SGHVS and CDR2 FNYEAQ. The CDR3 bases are TGTGCCAGCAGCTTAGTTGACAGAGGGTCCGGGGAGCTGTTTTTT. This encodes CASSLVDRGSGELFF.

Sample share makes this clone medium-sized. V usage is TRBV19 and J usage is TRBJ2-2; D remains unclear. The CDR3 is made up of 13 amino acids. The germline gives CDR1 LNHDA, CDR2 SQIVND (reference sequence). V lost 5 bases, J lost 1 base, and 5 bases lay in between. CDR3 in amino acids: CASSRRNTGELFF. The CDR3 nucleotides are TGTGCCAGTAGTCGAAGGAACACCGGGGAGCTGTTTTTT. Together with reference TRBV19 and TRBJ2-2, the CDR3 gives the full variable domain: DGGITQSPKYLFRKEGQNVTLSCEQNLNHDAMYWYRQDPGQGLRLIYYSQIVNDFQKGDIAEGYSVSREKKESFPLTVTSAQKNPTAFYLCASSRRNTGELFFGEGSRLTVL.

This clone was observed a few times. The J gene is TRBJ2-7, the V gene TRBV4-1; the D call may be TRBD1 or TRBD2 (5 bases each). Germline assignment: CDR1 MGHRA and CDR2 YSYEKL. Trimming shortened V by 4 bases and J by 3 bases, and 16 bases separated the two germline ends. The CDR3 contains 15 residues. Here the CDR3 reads CASSPTRDAYYEQYF. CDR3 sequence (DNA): TGCGCCAGCAGCCCTACCCGGGACGCCTACTACGAGCAGTACTTC.